This passage covers 19 T cell receptor beta chains from one sample sequenced in a study of PD-L1 blockade in urothelial cancer. Time point here: pretreatment peripheral blood. This table comes from immunoSEQ multiplex PCR, and its TCRdb copy is limited to in-frame clones, with some not included. The table has roughly 63,000 clones, roughly 80% seen once. The specimen comprised PBMCs, sampled around atezolizumab (anti-PD-L1) treatment. These receptors came from a man between 65 and 79 years old with urothelial cancer.

This chain connects TRBV28 to TRBJ2-6; 7 nucleotides align to TRBD1. V dropped 1 base and J dropped 2; count of bases not matched to a gene: 2. Germline lookup yields CDR1 MDHEN and CDR2 SYDVKM. This CDR3 has 16 amino acids. The CDR3 protein is CASSLLGGTGANVLTF. The DNA for the CDR3 is TGTGCCAGCAGTTTATTAGGGGGCACTGGGGCCAACGTCCTGACTTTC.

The chain recombines TRBV4-3 with TRBJ2-3, with TRBD1 matching over 10 bases. The germline gives CDR1 LGHNA, CDR2 YSLEER. The CDR3 has 16 amino acids. V shed 0 bases, J shed 6 bases, and the junction held 6 bases outside the gene matches. The CDR3 protein is CASSQDWGTGEDTQYF. The CDR3 nucleotides are TGCGCCAGCAGCCAAGACTGGGGGACAGGGGAGGATACGCAGTATTTT.

The chain links TRBV27 to TRBJ1-1; D call uncertain. From germline, CDR1 is MNHEY and CDR2 SMNVEV (reference sequence). This CDR3 has 13 residues. V was cut by 3 bases and J by 6 bases, with 11 bases left in between. CDR3 in amino acids: CASSFMYGAEAFF. The CDR3 nucleotides are TGTGCCAGCAGTTTCATGTATGGAGCTGAAGCTTTCTTT.

The chain couples TRBV27 to TRBJ2-3, with 9 nucleotides matching TRBD2. J was trimmed by 1 base and V by 6 bases; bases with no gene match: 8. The CDR3 has 16 residues. CDR1 and CDR2 (germline): MNHEY, SMNVEV (reference sequence). Here the CDR3 DNA reads TGTGCCAGCAGGGGCGGGGGGGGTAGCCGCACAGATACGCAGTATTTT. Translating gives CASRGGGGSRTDTQYF.

This clone came up a few times. The chain joins TRBV10-3 to TRBJ2-1, with 9 bases identical to TRBD1. The trim removed 3 bases at V and 7 bases at J, leaving 10 bases unmatched. The CDR3 is made up of 16 amino acids. The germline V gene encodes CDR1 ENHRY and CDR2 SYGVKD. CDR3 DNA sequence: TGTGCCATCAGTGATAGGGCGGGGACAGGGTTAAATGAGCAGTTCTTC. Its translation: CAISDRAGTGLNEQFF.

The J gene is TRBJ2-3, the V gene TRBV6-1, with unresolved D. The CDR3 consists of 13 residues. Germline V gives CDR1 MNHNS, CDR2 SASEGT. V lost 7 bases and J lost 5, with 13 bases in between. CDR3 bases: TGTGCCAGCAAGCTGAGTTTTGGAGATACGCAGTATTTT. Translated, it gives CASKLSFGDTQYF.

J is TRBJ2-5 and V is TRBV11-2; 13 bases fit TRBD2. This CDR3 has 18 residues. Trimming took 2 bases from V and 6 from J; bases not matched to a gene: 12. Looked up from germline, CDR1 is SGHAT and CDR2 is FQNNGV. The CDR3 sequence: CASSLPGLAGKGRKTQYF. The CDR3 nucleotides read TGTGCCAGCAGCTTACCGGGACTAGCGGGAAAGGGGAGAAAGACCCAGTACTTC.

The count of this clone is one. V gene TRBV7-9 combines with J gene TRBJ2-7, with TRBD1 identical over 8 bases. Germline CDR1 is SEHNR and CDR2 is FQNEAQ (reference sequence). The junction had 13 bases not matched to a gene; V was cut back by 5 bases and J by 7 bases. The CDR3 has 15 residues. The chain's CDR3 is CASSPYMDRAGEQYF. The CDR3 bases are TGTGCCAGCAGCCCCTATATGGACAGGGCGGGGGAGCAGTACTTC.

The V and J genes are TRBV7-9 and TRBJ2-3; 7 bases fit TRBD1. With 5 bases clipped from V and 5 bases from J, the junction kept 4 bases outside the gene matches. CDR1 and CDR2 (germline): SEHNR, FQNEAQ (reference sequence). This CDR3 region has 13 residues. The CDR3 coding sequence is TGTGCCAGCAGCGCCTACAGGGGAGATACGCAGTATTTT. Its protein product is CASSAYRGDTQYF.

The rearrangement uses TRBV7-2 and TRBJ2-7; D is possibly TRBD1 (6 bases). The CDR3 extends over 15 amino acids. The germline V gene has CDR1 SGHTA and CDR2 FQGNSA. V gave up 1 base and J gave up 4 bases, with 14 bases separating them. The DNA of the CDR3 is TGTGCCAGCAGCTTAGACCCACAGGGAACATACGAGCAGTACTTC. Amino acid sequence: CASSLDPQGTYEQYF. Full variable domain (missing parts from reference TRBV7-2 and TRBJ2-7): GAGVSQSPSNKVTEKGKDVELRCDPISGHTALYWYRQSLGQGLEFLIYFQGNSAPDKSGLPSDRFSAERTGGSVSTLTIQRTQQEDSAVYLCASSLDPQGTYEQYFGPGTRLTVT.

V gene TRBV6-1 combines with J gene TRBJ1-5; 7 bases are a match to TRBD1. The CDR3 is made up of 15 amino acids. In germline, CDR1 is MNHNS, CDR2 SASEGT. V was clipped by 1 base and J by 4 bases; unmatched bases: 4. DNA of the CDR3: TGTGCCAGCAGTGAAGTCGGGACAGAAAATCAGCCCCAGCATTTT. Its protein product is CASSEVGTENQPQHF.

As to this clone: Other DNA sequences within the sample encode an identical CDR3. V usage is TRBV27 and J usage is TRBJ2-7; TRBD1 aligns across 7 bases. CDR1 and CDR2 (germline): MNHEY, SMNVEV (reference sequence). The CDR3 consists of 15 residues. V shed 5 bases and J 2 bases; nucleotides not matched to a gene: 9. This CDR3 is CASSRPGTATYEQYF. Written as DNA, the CDR3 is TGTGCCAGCAGTCGCCCCGGGACAGCAACCTACGAGCAGTACTTC.

The chain combines TRBV15 with TRBJ2-7, with TRBD1 matching over 9 bases. This CDR3 contains 13 residues. Germline trimming cut 8 bases from V and 2 bases from J; bases unmatched to any gene: 4. Germline V gene data show CDR1 as LNHNV and CDR2 as YYDKDF (reference sequence). CDR3 nucleotides: TGTGCCACCGGGACAGGGAGTACCTACGAGCAGTACTTC. Amino acids: CATGTGSTYEQYF.

The CDR3: CASSDRGRRTDTQYF. CDR3 nucleotide sequence: TGTGCCAGCAGCGACAGGGGGCGTCGAACAGATACGCAGTATTTT. The rearrangement uses TRBV6-1 and TRBJ2-3, with 10 positions matching TRBD1. The germline gives CDR1 MNHNS, CDR2 SASEGT. This CDR3 comprises 15 residues. The V segment lost 6 bases and the J segment 3 bases; nucleotides outside the gene matches: 6.

The chain links TRBV4-2 to TRBJ2-5; 8 bases are shared with TRBD2. This CDR3 spans 15 amino acids. V gave up 0 bases and J gave up 3 bases; unmatched junction bases: 3. Germline-derived CDR1 and CDR2 are LGHNA and YNFKEQ. The CDR3 spells CASSQDSGKKETQYF. Written as DNA, the CDR3 is TGTGCCAGCAGCCAAGATAGCGGGAAAAAAGAGACCCAGTACTTC.

In this sample, this clone turned up a few times. V is TRBV9 and J is TRBJ2-7; 7 nucleotides agree with TRBD2. The CDR3 is 19 amino acids. The ends lost 3 bases at V and 6 bases at J; junction bases unmatched: 24. Germline lookup yields CDR1 SGDLS and CDR2 YYNGEE. The CDR3 bases are TGTGCCAGCAGCGAGGGCCCCGGACTAGGCGGGAGCGCCGACGGCGAGCAGTACTTC. Its protein is CASSEGPGLGGSADGEQYF.

The chain recombines TRBV5-1 with TRBJ2-5, with D maybe TRBD1 (6 bases). Trimming pared 2 bases from V and 0 bases from J, leaving 11 bases between. There are 15 residues in the CDR3. CDR1 is SGHRS, CDR2 YFSETQ, per germline. The CDR3 region is CASSFRGQYQETQYF. CDR3 DNA sequence: TGCGCCAGCAGCTTCAGGGGCCAGTACCAAGAGACCCAGTACTTC.

The chain links TRBV18 to TRBJ2-5, with D tentatively TRBD1 (6 bases). Trimming shortened V by 4 bases and J by 5 bases, and 11 bases separated the two germline ends. The CDR3 contains 13 residues. Looked up from germline, CDR1 is KGHSH and CDR2 is LQKENI. The CDR3 DNA is TGTGCCAGCTCACTAGGGGGAGAGGAGACCCAGTACTTC. Residues: CASSLGGEETQYF. Filled out from reference TRBV18 and TRBJ2-5, the complete variable domain reads NAGVMQNPRHLVRRRGQEARLRCSPMKGHSHVYWYRQLPEEGLKFMVYLQKENIIDESGMPKERFSAEFPKEGPSILRIQQVVRGDSAAYFCASSLGGEETQYFGPGTRLLVL.

Many counts were recorded for this clone. The gene calls are TRBV6-5 and TRBJ2-1; weak D call: TRBD2 (6 bases). The CDR3 covers 15 residues. The V gene's germline CDR1 is MNHEY and CDR2 SVGAGI. Trimming took 2 bases from V and 4 from J, leaving 12 bases between them. The CDR3 loop is CASSYVASDYNEQFF. DNA for the CDR3: TGTGCCAGCAGTTACGTGGCTAGCGATTACAATGAGCAGTTCTTC.